Listed below are T cell receptor beta chains from one sample, sequenced in a study of blood T cell repertoires in COVID-19. Libraries were prepared by immunoSEQ multiplex PCR; TCRdb keeps only in-frame clonotypes and omits some of them. Of 200,000 to 250,000 clones in the sample, approximately 89% were seen once. Sequencing was carried out using PBMCs or T cells enriched from blood (not recorded which). These receptors were taken from a woman younger than 45 who had been exposed to COVID-19. The CDR3 runs from the conserved cysteine through the conserved F or W. A D gene is named only where the DNA matches it firmly. A clone size is listed for some rows: how often the clone was seen (once, few, many), or a class if it is expanded.

D	V	J	size	CDR3	DNA
-	TRBV11-3	TRBJ2-1	-	CASSSWQDNEQFF	TGTGCCAGCAGCTCCTGGCAAGACAATGAGCAGTTCTTC
-	TRBV19	TRBJ1-2	-	CASSIERRDYGYTF	TGTGCCAGTAGTATAGAGAGACGGGACTATGGCTACACCTTC
TRBD2	TRBV9	TRBJ2-5	-	CASSVDLAGGETQYF	TGTGCCAGCAGCGTAGACTTAGCGGGAGGAGAGACCCAGTACTTC
-	TRBV27	TRBJ1-5	-	CASSPDGTHSNQPQHF	TGTGCCAGCAGCCCAGACGGGACACATAGCAATCAGCCCCAGCATTTT
TRBD2	TRBV25-1	TRBJ2-3	-	CASSDRTSGSSDTQYF	TGTGCCAGCAGTGACCGGACTAGCGGGAGCTCGGATACGCAGTATTTT
-	TRBV5-5	TRBJ1-1	-	CASSWGRMNTEAFF	TGTGCCAGCAGCTGGGGGAGGATGAACACTGAAGCTTTCTTT
-	TRBV11-2	TRBJ2-7	once	CASSLDPRTPSYEQYF	TGTGCCAGCAGCTTAGATCCCCGGACTCCCTCCTACGAGCAGTACTTC
-	TRBV5-4	TRBJ2-5	-	CASSLRRETQYF	TGTGCCAGCAGCTTGAGGCGGGAGACCCAGTACTTC
TRBD1	TRBV10-3	TRBJ2-5	-	CAIGTGGRETQYF	TGTGCCATCGGGACAGGGGGCCGGGAGACCCAGTACTTC
-	TRBV10-1	TRBJ1-1	few	CASSESNRVSSEAFF	TGCGCCAGCAGTGAGTCGAACAGGGTGAGCTCTGAAGCTTTCTTT
-	TRBV27	TRBJ1-5	-	CASSLSGTRHQPQHF	TGTGCCAGCAGTTTATCGGGGACACGCCATCAGCCCCAGCATTTT
TRBD1	TRBV5-1	TRBJ2-7	-	CASSRGQGSSYEQYF	TGCGCCAGCAGCAGGGGACAGGGGAGCTCCTACGAGCAGTACTTC
-	TRBV7-9	TRBJ2-1	-	CASSVPSDEQFF	TGTGCCAGCAGCGTTCCTAGCGATGAGCAGTTCTTC
TRBD2	TRBV5-1	TRBJ2-3	-	CASRVSGGSTDTQYF	TGCGCCAGCAGGGTTAGCGGGGGTAGCACAGATACGCAGTATTTT
-	TRBV7-9	TRBJ2-1	-	CASNLYNEQFF	TGTGCCAGCAACCTATACAATGAGCAGTTCTTC
TRBD2	TRBV7-2	TRBJ2-1	-	CASSSSTSGRGWENEQFF	TGTGCCAGCAGCTCCAGCACTAGCGGGAGAGGGTGGGAAAATGAGCAGTTCTTC
TRBD1	TRBV5-1	TRBJ2-7	-	CASSWTGPGEQYF	TGCGCCAGCAGCTGGACAGGGCCGGGCGAGCAGTACTTC
TRBD1	TRBV5-1	TRBJ2-3	-	CASSSNRGLSTDTQYF	TGCGCCAGCAGCTCAAACAGGGGGCTAAGCACAGATACGCAGTATTTT
-	TRBV27	TRBJ1-2	-	CASSTGPYGYTF	TGTGCCAGCAGTACAGGGCCTTATGGCTACACCTTC
TRBD1	TRBV7-3	TRBJ1-2	-	CASSPTGGYGYTF	TGTGCCAGCAGCCCGACAGGGGGTTATGGCTACACCTTC
TRBD2	TRBV19	TRBJ2-1	-	CASSIRDRGTSGRGREQFF	TGTGCCAGTAGTATCCGGGACAGGGGGACTAGCGGGAGAGGACGGGAGCAGTTCTTC
-	TRBV24-1	TRBJ1-5	-	CATSDAGNQPQHF	TGTGCCACCAGTGATGCGGGGAATCAGCCCCAGCATTTT
-	TRBV30	TRBJ2-7	-	CAWSPSLPVGRGFHYEQYF	TGTGCCTGGAGTCCTTCGCTACCCGTCGGCCGAGGATTCCACTACGAGCAGTACTTC
-	TRBV6-5	TRBJ2-1	-	CASSQGYNEQFF	TGTGCCAGCAGCCAGGGGTACAATGAGCAGTTCTTC
-	TRBV28	TRBJ1-5	-	CASRSDSQPQHF	TGTGCCAGCAGGTCGGACAGTCAGCCCCAGCATTTT
-	TRBV5-5	TRBJ2-3	once	CASSLWAVDTQYF	TGTGCCAGCAGCTTGTGGGCAGTGGATACGCAGTATTTT
TRBD1	TRBV5-1	TRBJ1-5	-	CASSFGTGGQPQHF	TGCGCCAGCAGCTTCGGGACAGGAGGACAGCCCCAGCATTTT
TRBD2	TRBV6-1	TRBJ2-3	-	CASSERLAGGGTQYF	TGTGCCAGCAGTGAAAGACTAGCGGGAGGGGGTACGCAGTATTTT
-	TRBV12-3/TRBV12-4	TRBJ2-7	-	CASSLGASYEQYF	TGTGCCAGCAGTTTGGGCGCATCCTACGAGCAGTACTTC
-	TRBV19	TRBJ2-7	-	CASTTDSKAYEQYF	TGTGCCAGTACGACGGACAGTAAAGCCTACGAGCAGTACTTC
-	TRBV6-6	TRBJ1-4	once	CASSYHIPQGPEKLFF	TGTGCCAGCAGTTACCACATACCACAGGGACCGGAAAAACTGTTTTTT
TRBD1	TRBV5-1	TRBJ1-2	-	CASSLEVDRIYGYTF	TGCGCCAGCAGCTTGGAAGTGGACAGGATCTATGGCTACACCTTC
TRBD1	TRBV12-3/TRBV12-4	TRBJ1-2	-	CASSYTGGRGYTF	TGTGCCAGCAGCTACACAGGGGGCCGGGGCTACACCTTC
TRBD1	TRBV2	TRBJ2-5	-	CASGQVLSKETQYF	TGTGCCAGCGGACAGGTTTTGTCTAAAGAGACCCAGTACTTC
TRBD1	TRBV19	TRBJ1-1	-	CASRGQGVNTEAFF	TGTGCCAGTAGGGGACAGGGGGTGAACACTGAAGCTTTCTTT
TRBD1	TRBV12-3/TRBV12-4	TRBJ2-5	-	CASGLGGETQYF	TGTGCCAGCGGGCTAGGGGGCGAGACCCAGTACTTC
TRBD2	TRBV7-6	TRBJ2-7	-	CASSLSWTSGRSSYEQYF	TGTGCCAGCAGCTTAAGTTGGACTAGCGGGAGGAGCTCCTACGAGCAGTACTTC